The 7 T cell receptor beta chains listed next were all sequenced from one sample in a study of blood T cell repertoires in COVID-19. The repertoire was sequenced with immunoSEQ multiplex PCR; TCRdb's copy has only in-frame clones and lacks some. The sample lists around 200,000 clones; less than 90% were seen once. Material for sequencing was PBMCs or T cells enriched from blood (not recorded which). These receptor sequences come from a woman aged 30 to 39 who had been exposed to COVID-19.

V and J are TRBV6-5 and TRBJ2-7; 7 nucleotides align to TRBD1. CDR1 is MNHEY, CDR2 SVGAGI, per germline. V was pared by 10 bases and J by 5 bases, with 14 bases of the junction left unmatched. This CDR3 region has 14 residues. The CDR3 loop reads CATSPVRQGHEQYF. CDR3 nucleotide sequence: TGTGCCACCTCACCCGTCCGACAGGGACACGAGCAGTACTTC.

This chain joins TRBV2 and TRBJ2-2; TRBD1 matches at 7 bases. The CDR3 has 14 residues. The V segment lost 8 bases and the J segment 5 bases; nucleotides outside the gene matches: 8. Germline CDR1 and CDR2: SNHLY and FYNNEI. In DNA form, the CDR3 reads TGTGCCAGCCTCAGGACAGGTCGGACCGGGGAGCTGTTTTTT. It yields the protein CASLRTGRTGELFF.

This chain connects TRBV29-1 to TRBJ1-2, with TRBD1 identical over 11 bases. Trimming took 3 bases from V and 4 from J; bases not matched to a gene: 10. Germline CDR1 SQVTM, CDR2 ANQGSEA. The CDR3 loop spans 16 amino acids. The CDR3 is CSVDRTGGGRSYGYTF. The CDR3 DNA reads TGCAGCGTTGATCGGACAGGGGGCGGAAGGAGCTATGGCTACACCTTC.

The chain uses TRBV6-5 and TRBJ1-2, with 8 bases that match TRBD1. Germline V gene lookup returns CDR1 MNHEY and CDR2 SVGAGI. V trimming: 0 bases; J trimming: 3 bases; junction bases outside the gene matches: 6. This CDR3 contains 16 residues. CDR3 nucleotides: TGTGCCAGCAGTTACTCGCGACAGGGGCACCACTATGGCTACACCTTC. Its protein product is CASSYSRQGHHYGYTF.

With respect to this clone: Other DNA sequences within the sample encode an identical CDR3. The V gene is TRBV30, the J gene TRBJ2-3, with D hard to call. This CDR3 is built from 12 residues. Per the germline V gene, CDR1 is GTSNPN and CDR2 is SVGIG (reference sequence). The ends were cut back, 2 bases at V and 0 bases at J, with 3 bases in the middle. CDR3 in amino acids: CAWSPSTDTQYF. In DNA form, the CDR3 reads TGTGCCTGGAGTCCGAGCACAGATACGCAGTATTTT.

The CDR3 DNA is TGTGCCAGCAGCCAAGTTGCTAGCGGGGGGAATGAGCAGTTCTTC. It yields the protein CASSQVASGGNEQFF. The chain has TRBV3-1 (or the pseudogene TRBV3-2) and TRBJ2-1, with TRBD2 matching 11 bases. Germline-derived CDR1 and CDR2 are LGHDT and YNNKEL (reference sequence). V gave up 1 base and J gave up 7 bases; unmatched junction bases: 3. This CDR3 is built from 15 residues.

The chain couples TRBV10-3 to TRBJ1-2; a possible D gene is TRBD1 (5 bases). Between the trimmed V and J ends, which lost 10 bases and 7 bases, there was a span of 16 bases. The CDR3 contains 12 residues. The germline V gene has CDR1 ENHRY and CDR2 SYGVKD. CDR3 sequence reads: CATQAGSFGYTF. The CDR3 DNA reads TGTGCCACCCAGGCAGGGTCTTTTGGCTACACCTTC.